This T cell receptor beta chain was identified during a study of T cell repertoires in cytomegalovirus infection (dated by TCRdb to the late 2010s). About the full investigation: Peptide stimulations targeted recently identified HLA-C-restricted CMV epitopes, whose presentation resists viral immunomodulation, together with well-studied HLA-B-restricted epitopes. Donor HLA type was relevant to the analysis, because carriage of CMV infection together with the matching HLA type was indicated by public TCR beta signatures.

Only a few counts were recorded for this clonotype. Its antigen is not yet known. No base quality information exists; no much larger clone differs at one position. The reads were generated on an Illumina HiSeq 1500. TCRdb took the public reads, trimmed them with fastp at Q25, ran MiXCR for clone calling and kept in-frame beta chains. Rows with one shared CDR3 protein collapse into an entry with the most common genes and DNA. Present in this sample are about 900,000 distinct CDR3 sequences, about a third of which were seen just once. The ten largest clones capture under 15% of the sample. The cysteine opens and the phenylalanine closes a CDR3 of 17 amino acids. CDR3 DNA is the only sequence kept; it has 51 bases, read in frame from the first base. CDR1 MNHNY and CDR2 SVGAGI are derived from the germline V gene (reference sequence). V and J are truncated by 0 bases and 3 bases respectively, leaving an intervening sequence of 17 bases.

On the study overall, not on this receptor specifically: Carriers of CMV infection plus the relevant HLA type were discriminated by the cumulative frequency of public TCR beta family members in the study cohort and in an independent roughly 400-donor cohort. The ex vivo response was dominated by HLA-C-restricted CMV-specific TCR beta clonotypes, which also provided the single most frequent clonotype in two of eight donors.

In light of the paper, this sample's treatment or condition label describes: in vitro stimulation with specific CMV peptide epitopes to enrich CMV-specific T cells. The sample in question was cultured CD8+ T cells from PBMCs, obtained from culture after CMV antigen stimulation. The receptor comes from a human donor in good health (CMV status not recorded). Some clones in this sample may be carry-over from other donors' samples. This sequence uses TRBV6-6 and TRBJ1-1, with the D gene uncertain. The DNA sequence is as follows: TGTGCCAGCAGTTACTCGGCCCGGTCTTTTGAGGACACTGAAGCTTTCTTT. Protein translation: CASSYSARSFEDTEAFF.